This is a list of T cell receptor beta chains from one sample in a study of T cell responses to AZD1222 COVID-19 vaccine. The repertoire was sequenced with immunoSEQ multiplex PCR; TCRdb's copy has only in-frame clones and lacks some. Of around 210,000 clones listed, approximately 94% are singletons. The material sequenced was peripheral blood, taken 28 days after the second dose of the MenACWY control vaccine. The receptors stem from an adult who received the MenACWY meningococcal vaccine as a control. Both conserved end residues are part of each CDR3. Fields, in order: J gene, D gene, clone size, V gene, CDR3 protein, CDR3 DNA. The D gene is left open where the match is weak. For some rows the clone size is stated as once, few or many, or as a class when expanded; others skip it.

>TRBJ2-1|.|.|TRBV7-6
CASSLARESRSYNEQFF
TGTGCCAGCAGCTTAGCACGTGAGAGCCGCTCCTACAATGAGCAGTTCTTC
>TRBJ1-5|TRBD1|.|TRBV4-1
CASSHLPSGGGSNQPQHF
TGCGCCAGCAGCCACCTTCCCTCAGGGGGAGGTAGCAATCAGCCCCAGCATTTT
>TRBJ2-5|.|.|TRBV5-1
CASSPERETQYF
TGCGCCAGCAGCCCCGAGAGGGAGACCCAGTACTTC
>TRBJ2-2|TRBD1|.|TRBV27
CASRIQGAGTGELFF
TGTGCCAGCAGGATACAGGGGGCTGGTACCGGGGAGCTGTTTTTT
>TRBJ2-7|.|.|TRBV9
CASSVVGGDEQYF
TGTGCCAGCAGCGTAGTCGGGGGTGACGAGCAGTACTTC
>TRBJ1-1|.|.|TRBV2
CASSERGDAYSEAFF
TGTGCCAGCAGTGAAAGGGGGGACGCTTACTCTGAAGCTTTCTTT
>TRBJ2-5|.|.|TRBV5-4
CASSSSLPQETQYF
TGTGCCAGCAGTTCCAGTCTCCCTCAAGAGACCCAGTACTTC
>TRBJ1-1|.|.|TRBV5-1
CASSFPYGGANTEAFF
TGCGCCAGCAGCTTCCCCTATGGGGGGGCAAACACTGAAGCTTTCTTT
>TRBJ2-3|.|.|TRBV11-2
CASSLGGRSTDTQYF
TGTGCCAGCAGCTTAGGCGGCAGATCGACAGATACGCAGTATTTT
>TRBJ1-6|.|.|TRBV7-9
CASSLTGEDSPLHF
TGTGCCAGCAGCTTAACCGGTGAAGATTCACCCCTCCACTTT
>TRBJ2-7|TRBD2|.|TRBV3-1/TRBV3-2
CASSQGLAGYEQYF
TGTGCCAGCAGCCAAGGCCTAGCGGGCTACGAGCAGTACTTC
>TRBJ2-7|.|.|TRBV3-1/TRBV3-2
CASSQEGAVTGSLLYEQYF
TGTGCCAGCAGCCAAGAAGGAGCCGTAACAGGGTCTCTACTCTACGAGCAGTACTTC
>TRBJ1-4|TRBD1|few|TRBV7-9
CASSSPRQGDNEKLFF
TGTGCCAGCAGCTCCCCCCGACAGGGAGATAATGAAAAACTGTTTTTT
>TRBJ1-1|.|.|TRBV6-5
CASSFRGVTEAFF
TGTGCCAGCAGTTTCAGGGGTGTCACTGAAGCTTTCTTT
>TRBJ2-7|.|.|TRBV28
CASSRGTYEQYF
TGTGCCAGCAGTCGGGGTACCTACGAGCAGTACTTC
>TRBJ1-1|.|.|TRBV30
CAWAKTVNTEAFF
TGTGCCTGGGCAAAAACAGTGAACACTGAAGCTTTCTTT
>TRBJ2-1|.|.|TRBV6-5
CASSSTSSGHNEQFF
TGTGCCAGCAGTTCAACTAGTTCGGGCCACAATGAGCAGTTCTTC
>TRBJ1-4|TRBD1|.|TRBV28
CASSLDRVREKLFF
TGTGCCAGCAGTCTTGACAGGGTACGGGAAAAACTGTTTTTT
>TRBJ2-2|.|.|TRBV7-8
CASSLVTGNTGELFF
TGTGCCAGCAGCTTAGTGACAGGGAACACCGGGGAGCTGTTTTTT
>TRBJ1-2|TRBD1|.|TRBV14
CASSQSRQGGYGYTF
TGTGCCAGCAGCCAGTCACGACAGGGGGGTTATGGCTACACCTTC
>TRBJ2-1|TRBD2|.|TRBV9
CASSPRTSGGAYEQFF
TGTGCCAGCAGCCCCAGGACTAGCGGGGGGGCGTATGAGCAGTTCTTC
>TRBJ1-2|.|.|TRBV19
CASSIDRGRRGRNYGYTF
TGTGCCAGTAGTATAGATCGAGGTCGCAGGGGAAGGAACTATGGCTACACCTTC
>TRBJ2-7|.|.|TRBV4-1
CASSQPSGEQYF
TGCGCCAGCAGCCAGCCAAGCGGCGAGCAGTACTTC
>TRBJ1-3|.|.|TRBV28
CASSFYSGNTIYF
TGTGCCAGCAGTTTCTACTCTGGAAACACCATATATTTT
>TRBJ2-1|.|once|TRBV6-5
CASSSQGNEQFF
TGTGCCAGCAGTTCGCAGGGTAATGAGCAGTTCTTC
>TRBJ1-1|.|.|TRBV11-1
CASSLWLNTEAFF
TGTGCCAGCAGCTTATGGCTGAACACTGAAGCTTTCTTT